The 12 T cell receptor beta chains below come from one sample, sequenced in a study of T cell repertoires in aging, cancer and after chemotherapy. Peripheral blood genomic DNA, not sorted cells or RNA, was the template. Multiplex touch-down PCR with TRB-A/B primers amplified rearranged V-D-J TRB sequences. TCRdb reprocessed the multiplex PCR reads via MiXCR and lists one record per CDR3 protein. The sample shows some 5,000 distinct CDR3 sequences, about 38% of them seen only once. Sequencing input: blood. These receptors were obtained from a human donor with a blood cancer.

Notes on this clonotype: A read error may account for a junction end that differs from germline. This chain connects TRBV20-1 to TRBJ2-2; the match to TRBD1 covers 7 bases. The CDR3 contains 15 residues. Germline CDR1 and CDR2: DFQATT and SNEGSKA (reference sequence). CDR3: CSAGRKTGNTRELFF. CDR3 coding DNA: TGCAGTGCCGGACGTAAGACAGGGAACACCAGGGAGCTGTTTTTT.

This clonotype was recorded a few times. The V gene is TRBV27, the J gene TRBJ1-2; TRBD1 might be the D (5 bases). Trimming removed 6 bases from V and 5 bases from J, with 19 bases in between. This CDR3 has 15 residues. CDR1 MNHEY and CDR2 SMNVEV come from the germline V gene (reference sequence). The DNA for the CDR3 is TGTGCCAGCAGCCCAGAGGGAGGCAGGGATTATGGCTACACCTTC. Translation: CASSPEGGRDYGYTF.

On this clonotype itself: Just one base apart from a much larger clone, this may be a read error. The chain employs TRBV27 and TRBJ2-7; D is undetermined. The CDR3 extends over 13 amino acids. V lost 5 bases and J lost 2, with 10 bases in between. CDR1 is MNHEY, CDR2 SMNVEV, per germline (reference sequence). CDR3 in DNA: TGTGCCAGCAGTACCCTTGCTCCCTACGAGCAGTACTTC. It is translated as CASSTLAPYEQYF.

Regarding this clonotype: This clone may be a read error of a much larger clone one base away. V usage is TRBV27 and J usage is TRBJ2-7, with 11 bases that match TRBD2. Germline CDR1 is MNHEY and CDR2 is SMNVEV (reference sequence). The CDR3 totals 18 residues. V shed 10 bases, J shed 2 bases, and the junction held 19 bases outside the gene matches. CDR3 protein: CATSRASGGHFATYEQYV. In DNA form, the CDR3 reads TGTGCCACCTCCCGGGCTAGCGGGGGGCACTTCGCGACCTACGAGCAGTACGTC.

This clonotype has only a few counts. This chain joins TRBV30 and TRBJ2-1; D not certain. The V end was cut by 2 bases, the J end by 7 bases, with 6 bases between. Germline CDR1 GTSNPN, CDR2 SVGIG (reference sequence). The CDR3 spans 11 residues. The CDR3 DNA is TGTGCCTGGAGTAGGCAAAATGAGCAGTTCTTC. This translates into CAWSRQNEQFF.

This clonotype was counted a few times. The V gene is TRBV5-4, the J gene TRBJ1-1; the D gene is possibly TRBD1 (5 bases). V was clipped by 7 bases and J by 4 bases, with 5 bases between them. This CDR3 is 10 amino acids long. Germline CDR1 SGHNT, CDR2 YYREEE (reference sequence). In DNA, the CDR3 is TGTGCCAGCGGGGGCACTGAAGCTTTCTTT. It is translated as CASGGTEAFF.

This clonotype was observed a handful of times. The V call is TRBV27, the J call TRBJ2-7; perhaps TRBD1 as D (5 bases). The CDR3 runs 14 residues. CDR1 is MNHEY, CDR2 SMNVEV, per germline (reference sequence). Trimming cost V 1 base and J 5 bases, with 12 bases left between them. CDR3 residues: CASSLWQGSNEQYF. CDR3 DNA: TGTGCCAGCAGTTTATGGCAGGGAAGCAACGAGCAGTACTTC.

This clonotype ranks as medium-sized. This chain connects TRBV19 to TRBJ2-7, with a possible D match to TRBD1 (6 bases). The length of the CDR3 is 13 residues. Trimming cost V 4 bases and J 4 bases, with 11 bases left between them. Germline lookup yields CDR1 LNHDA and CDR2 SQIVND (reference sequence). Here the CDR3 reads CASSRGQLYEQYF. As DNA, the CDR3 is TGTGCCAGTAGTAGGGGACAACTTTACGAGCAGTACTTC.

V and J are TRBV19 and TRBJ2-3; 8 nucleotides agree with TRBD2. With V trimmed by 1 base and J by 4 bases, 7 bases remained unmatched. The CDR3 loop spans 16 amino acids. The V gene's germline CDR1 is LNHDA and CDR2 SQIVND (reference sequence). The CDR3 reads CASSIALGRVADTQYF. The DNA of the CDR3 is TGTGCCAGTAGTATAGCTCTCGGGAGGGTTGCAGATACGCAGTATTTT.

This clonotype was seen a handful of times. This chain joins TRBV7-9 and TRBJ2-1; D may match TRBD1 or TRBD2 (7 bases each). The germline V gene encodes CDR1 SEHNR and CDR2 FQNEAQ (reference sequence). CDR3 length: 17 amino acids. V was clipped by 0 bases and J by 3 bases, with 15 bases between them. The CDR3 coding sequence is TGTGCCAGCAGCTTAGCCAGGGGGGGAACCTTCTACAATGAGCAGTTCTTC. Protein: CASSLARGGTFYNEQFF.

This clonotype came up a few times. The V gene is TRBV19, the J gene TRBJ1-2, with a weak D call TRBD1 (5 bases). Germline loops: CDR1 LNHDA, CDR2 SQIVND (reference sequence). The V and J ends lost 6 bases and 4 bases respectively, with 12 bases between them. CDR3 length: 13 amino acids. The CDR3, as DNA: TGTGCCAGTAGAGACGCGGGGACCTATGGCTACACCTTC. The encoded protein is CASRDAGTYGYTF. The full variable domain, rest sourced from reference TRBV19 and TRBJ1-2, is DGGITQSPKYLFRKEGQNVTLSCEQNLNHDAMYWYRQDPGQGLRLIYYSQIVNDFQKGDIAEGYSVSREKKESFPLTVTSAQKNPTAFYLCASRDAGTYGYTFGSGTRLTVV.

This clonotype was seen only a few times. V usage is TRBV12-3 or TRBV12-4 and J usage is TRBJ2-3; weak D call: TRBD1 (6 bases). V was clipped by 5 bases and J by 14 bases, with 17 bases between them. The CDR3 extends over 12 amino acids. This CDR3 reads CASSRTGTGAYF. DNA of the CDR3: TGTGCCAGCAGTCGCACAGGGACCGGGGCGTATTTT.